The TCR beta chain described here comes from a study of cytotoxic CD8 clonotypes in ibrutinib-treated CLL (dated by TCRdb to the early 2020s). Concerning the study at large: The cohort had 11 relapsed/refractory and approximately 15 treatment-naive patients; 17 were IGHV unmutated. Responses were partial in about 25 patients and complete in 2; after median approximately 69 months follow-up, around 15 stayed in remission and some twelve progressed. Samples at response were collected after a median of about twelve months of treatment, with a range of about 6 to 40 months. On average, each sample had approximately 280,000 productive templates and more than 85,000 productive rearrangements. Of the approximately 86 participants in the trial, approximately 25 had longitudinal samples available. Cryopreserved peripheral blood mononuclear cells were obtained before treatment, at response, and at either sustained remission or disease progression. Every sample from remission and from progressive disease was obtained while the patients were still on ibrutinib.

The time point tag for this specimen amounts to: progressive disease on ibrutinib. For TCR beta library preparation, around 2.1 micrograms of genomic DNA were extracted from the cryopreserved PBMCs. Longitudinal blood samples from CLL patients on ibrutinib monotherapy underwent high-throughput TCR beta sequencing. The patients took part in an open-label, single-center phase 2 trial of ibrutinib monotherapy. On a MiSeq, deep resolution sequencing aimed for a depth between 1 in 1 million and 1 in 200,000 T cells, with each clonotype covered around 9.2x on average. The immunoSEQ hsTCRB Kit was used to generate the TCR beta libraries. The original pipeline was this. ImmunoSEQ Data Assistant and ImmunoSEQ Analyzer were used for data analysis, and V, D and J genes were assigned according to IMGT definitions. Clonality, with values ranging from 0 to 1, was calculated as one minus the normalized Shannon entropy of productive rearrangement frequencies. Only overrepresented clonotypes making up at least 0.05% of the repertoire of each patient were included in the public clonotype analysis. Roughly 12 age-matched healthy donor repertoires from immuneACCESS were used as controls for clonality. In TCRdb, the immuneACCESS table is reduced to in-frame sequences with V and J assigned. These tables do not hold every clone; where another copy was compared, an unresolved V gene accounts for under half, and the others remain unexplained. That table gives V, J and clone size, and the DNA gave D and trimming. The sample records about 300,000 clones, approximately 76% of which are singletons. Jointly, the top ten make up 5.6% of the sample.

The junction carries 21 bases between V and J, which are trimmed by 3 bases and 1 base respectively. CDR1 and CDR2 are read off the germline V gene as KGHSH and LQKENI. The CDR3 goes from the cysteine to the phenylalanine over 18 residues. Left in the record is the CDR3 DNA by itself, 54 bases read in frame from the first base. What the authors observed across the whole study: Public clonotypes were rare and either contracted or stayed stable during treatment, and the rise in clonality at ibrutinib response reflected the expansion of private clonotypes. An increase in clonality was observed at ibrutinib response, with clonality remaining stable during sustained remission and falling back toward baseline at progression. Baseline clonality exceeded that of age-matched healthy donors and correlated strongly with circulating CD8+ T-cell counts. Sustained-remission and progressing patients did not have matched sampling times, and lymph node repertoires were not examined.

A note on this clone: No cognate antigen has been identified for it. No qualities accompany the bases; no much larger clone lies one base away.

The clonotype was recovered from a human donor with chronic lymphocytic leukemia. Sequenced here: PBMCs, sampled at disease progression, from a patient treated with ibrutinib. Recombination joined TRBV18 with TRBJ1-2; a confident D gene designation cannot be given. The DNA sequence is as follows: TGTGCCAGCTCACCCAACCTGGGTGTGGGGATCCGTAACTATGGCTACACCTTC. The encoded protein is CASSPNLGVGIRNYGYTF.